The clone carrying this T cell receptor beta chain was counted ten times or more. Germline V CDR1 and CDR2: MNHNS, SASEGT. V shed 4 bases and J shed 2 bases, with 16 bases lying between them. The CDR3 totals 16 residues. Time point noted: newly diagnosed GD, antithyroid drugs for less than 3 months. PBMCs were the source of the RNA used for TCR sequencing. The authors drew patients from an endocrinology department in Xi'an, China. This entry is derived from a study of regulatory T cells in long-lasting Graves disease. Study as a whole: Graves' cases, newly diagnosed, had used antithyroid drugs under 3 months.

Libraries of TCR beta came from iRepertoire HTBI primers plus Arm-PCR of CDR3 regions. TCRdb ran MiXCR on the multiplex PCR reads and lists one entry per CDR3 protein. The sample carries some 500,000 distinct CDR3 sequences, about 16% recorded once. These records were also assigned to another study, of T cells in Graves' hyperthyroidism and ophthalmopathy. From that study: Patients counted as stable if ophthalmopathy did not develop within 18 months. In patients aged 18 to 65, hyperthyroidism was newly diagnosed, with duration under 2 months.

V and J are TRBV6-1 and TRBJ2-3; possible D gene TRBD1, 6 bases. The source is a woman aged 40 to 65 with Graves disease. Sequencing used peripheral blood mononuclear cells (PBMCs), obtained at new diagnosis, from a patient treated with antithyroid drugs. The CDR3 region has the DNA TGTGCCAGCAGTGCCAGGGGTGGGTCCTACACAGATACGCAGTATTTT. It encodes CASSARGGSYTDTQYF.